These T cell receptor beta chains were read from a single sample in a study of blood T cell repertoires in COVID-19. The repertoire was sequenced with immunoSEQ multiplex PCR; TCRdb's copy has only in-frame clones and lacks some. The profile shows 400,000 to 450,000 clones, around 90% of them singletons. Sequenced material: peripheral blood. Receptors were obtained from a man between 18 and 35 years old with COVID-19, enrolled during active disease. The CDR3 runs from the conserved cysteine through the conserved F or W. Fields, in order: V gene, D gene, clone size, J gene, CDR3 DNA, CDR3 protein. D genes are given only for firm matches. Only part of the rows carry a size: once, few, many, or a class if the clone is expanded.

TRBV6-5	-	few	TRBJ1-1	TGTGCCAGCAGCACACGGACAGCCGAACACATGCCAGTCGAATTT	CASSTRTAEHMPVEF
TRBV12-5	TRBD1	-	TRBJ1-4	TGTGCTAGTGGACTACAGGGGACTAATGAAAAACTGTTTTTT	CASGLQGTNEKLFF
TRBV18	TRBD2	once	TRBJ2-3	TGTGCCAGCTCAGAGGCGGGAGGAGATACGCAGTATTTT	CASSEAGGDTQYF
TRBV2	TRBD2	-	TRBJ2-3	TGTGCCAGCACCCGACTGGCGGGGGGGCTAGATACGCAGTATTTT	CASTRLAGGLDTQYF
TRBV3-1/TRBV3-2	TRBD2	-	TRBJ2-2	TGTGCCAGCAGCTCCACACTAGCGGGGGGGCCCGGGGAGCTGTTTTTT	CASSSTLAGGPGELFF
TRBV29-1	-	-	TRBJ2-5	TGCAGCGTTGAAGACATTCGCCGAGGCCACGAGACCCAGTACTTC	CSVEDIRRGHETQYF
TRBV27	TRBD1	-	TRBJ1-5	TGTGCCAAGGGGGCCAATCAGCCCCAGCATTTT	CAKGANQPQHF
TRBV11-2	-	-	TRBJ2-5	TGTGCCAGCAGCTTAGCCGCAGGATTGGAGACCCAGTACTTC	CASSLAAGLETQYF
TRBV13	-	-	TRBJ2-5	TGTGCCAGCAGCCAGACAAGGCAGACCCAGTACTTC	CASSQTRQTQYF
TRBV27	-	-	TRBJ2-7	TGTGCCAGCAGTCCACTTGGGGGCGCCTACGAGCAGTACTTC	CASSPLGGAYEQYF
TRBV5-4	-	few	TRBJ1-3	TGTGCCAGCAGCTTGACAATCGGACTCTCTGGAAACACCATATATTTT	CASSLTIGLSGNTIYF
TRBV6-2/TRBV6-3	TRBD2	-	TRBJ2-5	TGTGCCAGCAGTCGGGACTACCCGAAGGAGACCCAGTACTTC	CASSRDYPKETQYF
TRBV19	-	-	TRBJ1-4	TGTGCCAGTAGTATCGGGGGAAATGAAAAACTGTTTTTT	CASSIGGNEKLFF
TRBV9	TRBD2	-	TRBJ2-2	TGTGCCAGCAGCGTAGGCGGGGGGACCGGGGAGCTGTTTTTT	CASSVGGGTGELFF
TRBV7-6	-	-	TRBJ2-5	TGTGCCAGCAGCTCCCGAGGGTCTAACCTGCGAGAGACCCAGTACTTC	CASSSRGSNLRETQYF
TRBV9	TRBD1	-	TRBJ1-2	TGTGCCAGCAGCGCGACAGGGTCGGGAGGCTACACCTTC	CASSATGSGGYTF
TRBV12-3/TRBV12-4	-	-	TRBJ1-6	TGTGCCAGCAGTTTGGGGAGGAATTCACCCCTCCACTTT	CASSLGRNSPLHF
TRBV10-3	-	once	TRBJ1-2	TGTGCCATCAGTGTAAAAGGCTACACCTTC	CAISVKGYTF
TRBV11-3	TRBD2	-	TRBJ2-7	TGTGCCAGCAGCTCGTCTAGCGGGGCCTACGAGCAGTACTTC	CASSSSSGAYEQYF
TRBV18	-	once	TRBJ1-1	TGTGCCAGCTCACGAGTGCGGGACGACACTGAAGCTTTCTTT	CASSRVRDDTEAFF
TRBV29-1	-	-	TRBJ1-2	TGCAGCGTTGGAGCGGGGGCCCAGGGGTTCGGCTATGGCTACACCTTC	CSVGAGAQGFGYGYTF
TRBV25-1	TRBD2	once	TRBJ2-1	TGTGCCACCTCCGAAGCGGGGGGGGCCTACAATGAGCAGTTCTTC	CATSEAGGAYNEQFF
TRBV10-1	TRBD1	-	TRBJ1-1	TGCGCCAGCAGTGAACATCTGACAGGGCCCATTCTCCCCAACACTGAAGCTTTCTTT	CASSEHLTGPILPNTEAFF
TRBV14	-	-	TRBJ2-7	TGTGCCAGCAGCAACTCGTACGAGCAGTACTTC	CASSNSYEQYF
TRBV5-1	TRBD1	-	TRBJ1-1	TGCGCCAGCAGCTTGGGGACAGGGTCCGCTTTCTTT	CASSLGTGSAFF
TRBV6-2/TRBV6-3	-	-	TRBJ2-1	TGTGCCAGCAGTTACTCTGGTAGGGGTTCCTACAATGAGCAGTTCTTC	CASSYSGRGSYNEQFF
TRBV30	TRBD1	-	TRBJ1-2	TGTGCCTGGAACCTCAGCCCCCAGACAGGGGGAGGAGGCTACACCTTC	CAWNLSPQTGGGGYTF
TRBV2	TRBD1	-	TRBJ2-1	TGTGCCAGCAGTTATCCGGGACAGGGTCTGAATGAGCAGTTCTTC	CASSYPGQGLNEQFF
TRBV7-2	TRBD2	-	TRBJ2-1	TGTGCCAGCAGCCCGGGACTAGCGGGGGGGCCGAGATACAATGAGCAGTTCTTC	CASSPGLAGGPRYNEQFF
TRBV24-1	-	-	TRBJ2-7	TGTGCCACCAGGGGGGCTGGCTACGAGCAGTACTTC	CATRGAGYEQYF
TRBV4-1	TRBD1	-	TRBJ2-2	TGCGCCAGCAGCCTCCGCGGACAGGGTGGAACCGGGGAGCTGTTTTTT	CASSLRGQGGTGELFF
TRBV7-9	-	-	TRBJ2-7	TGTGCCAGCAGTTACGGACTGGTTTGGGAGCAGTACTTC	CASSYGLVWEQYF
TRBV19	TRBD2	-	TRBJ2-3	TGTGCCAGTAGTTCCATAGCGGGAGCGGCCACAGATACGCAGTATTTT	CASSSIAGAATDTQYF
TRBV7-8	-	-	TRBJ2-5	TGTGCCAGCAGCTTAGTACGGGGGTCTTGGGAGACCCAGTACTTC	CASSLVRGSWETQYF
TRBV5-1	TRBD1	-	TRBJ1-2	TGCGCCAGCAGCTTGGGACAGGGTATTGGTGGCTACACCTTC	CASSLGQGIGGYTF
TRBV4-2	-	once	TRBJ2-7	TGTGCCAGCAGCCAAGATAGGCACAGGTCTTTCGAGCAGTACTTC	CASSQDRHRSFEQYF
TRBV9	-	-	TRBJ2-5	TGTGCCAGCAGCGTAGTGGGGGCCGGAGAGACCCAGTACTTC	CASSVVGAGETQYF
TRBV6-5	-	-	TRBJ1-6	TGTGCCAGCAGTTATAGCTGGGGAGGGAATTCACCCCTCCACTTT	CASSYSWGGNSPLHF
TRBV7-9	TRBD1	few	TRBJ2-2	TGTGCCAGCAGCGAGGGACAGGGGTCTACCGGGGAGCTGTTTTTT	CASSEGQGSTGELFF
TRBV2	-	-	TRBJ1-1	TGTGCCGGCAGTGTCTCCGCGGGGCACCGCACTGAAGCTTTCTTT	CAGSVSAGHRTEAFF
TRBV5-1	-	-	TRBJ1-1	TGCGCCAGCAGCTTGGACGGGGTAAGAGGCACTGAAGCTTTCTTT	CASSLDGVRGTEAFF
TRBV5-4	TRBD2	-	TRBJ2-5	TGTGCCAGCAGACCCCGGGGAGGGGCCCAAGAGACCCAGTACTTC	CASRPRGGAQETQYF
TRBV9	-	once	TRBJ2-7	TGTGCCAGCAGCGTAGGCCTAGCAGACGAGCAGTACTTC	CASSVGLADEQYF
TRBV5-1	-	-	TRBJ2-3	TGCGCCAGCAGCTTGGGACTCGACTCAGATACGCAGTATTTT	CASSLGLDSDTQYF
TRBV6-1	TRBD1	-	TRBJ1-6	TGTGCCAGCAGTGAAAGCCCTTGGGACAGGGCTTCACCCCTCCACTTT	CASSESPWDRASPLHF
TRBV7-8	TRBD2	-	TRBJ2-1	TGTGCCAGCAGTTCCCGTCGCGGGGGAGAGAGCTCCTACAATGAGCAGTTCTTC	CASSSRRGGESSYNEQFF
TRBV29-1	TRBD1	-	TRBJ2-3	TGCAGCGCATCGGGACAGCCCCTCACAGATACGCAGTATTTT	CSASGQPLTDTQYF
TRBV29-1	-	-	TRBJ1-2	TGCAGCGTTGTTCAGGGCCACGGTGGCTACACCTTC	CSVVQGHGGYTF
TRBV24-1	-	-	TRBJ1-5	TGTGCCACCAGCGGCGGGAAAAGCAATCAGCCCCAGCATTTT	CATSGGKSNQPQHF
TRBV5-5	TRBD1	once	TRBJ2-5	TGTGCCAGCAGTTTGACAGGGGAGGAGACCCAGTACTTC	CASSLTGEETQYF
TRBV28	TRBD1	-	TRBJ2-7	TGTGCCAGCCGGGACAGTGCCTACGAGCAGTACTTC	CASRDSAYEQYF
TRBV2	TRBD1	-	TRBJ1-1	TGTGCCAGCAGCGAGACCCAGGGGGCGGGAACTGAAGCTTTCTTT	CASSETQGAGTEAFF